Below are 19 T cell receptor beta chains sequenced from a single sample in a study of Ad26.COV2.S vaccination and SARS-CoV-2 variants. This sample's treatment: 15 to 20 received Ad26.COV2.S at low or high dose, single or two shots; a few received placebo; per-sample allocation not given. The investigators took samples on day 63 after the first vaccine or placebo injection. The assay was immunoSEQ multiplex PCR, and TCRdb's table has in-frame clones only and misses some. The sample includes about 680,000 clones, 80% to 90% of them seen just once. This specimen consisted of peripheral blood, obtained in a trial of Ad26.COV2.S vaccine versus placebo. The origin of the receptors is a person between 18 and 65 years old who received the Ad26.COV2.S COVID-19 vaccine or a placebo.

The chain is built from TRBV6-1 and TRBJ2-7, with D unresolved. CDR1 and CDR2 (germline): MNHNS, SASEGT. The CDR3 totals 12 residues. The V and J ends lost 2 bases and 6 bases respectively, with 8 bases between them. The CDR3 nucleotides read TGTGCCAGCAGTGAATTGGCGGTCGAGCAGTACTTC. Translating it yields CASSELAVEQYF.

The chain recombines TRBV6-2 or TRBV6-3 with TRBJ2-3, with TRBD2 identical over 10 bases. Trimming removed 2 bases from V and 0 bases from J; junction bases left unmatched: 2. The CDR3 covers 16 residues. Per germline, CDR1 MNHEY and CDR2 SVGEGT. The CDR3 coding sequence is TGTGCCAGCAGTTACGCTAGCGGGGGCAGCACAGATACGCAGTATTTT. Translating it yields CASSYASGGSTDTQYF.

The genes are TRBV5-4 and TRBJ1-2; a possible D gene is TRBD1 (5 bases). This CDR3 region has 14 residues. Germline CDR1 SGHNT, CDR2 YYREEE (reference sequence). The V and J ends lost 0 bases and 3 bases respectively, with 9 bases between them. The DNA of the CDR3 is TGTGCCAGCAGCTTGGAATGGGGGGACTATGGCTACACCTTC. Translation: CASSLEWGDYGYTF.

A few counts support this clone. The V gene is TRBV27, the J gene TRBJ1-6; 7 bases fit TRBD1. Germline CDR1 is MNHEY and CDR2 is SMNVEV (reference sequence). Unmatched junction bases numbered 4, after V lost 4 bases and J lost 10 bases. The CDR3 spans 13 residues. The CDR3 DNA reads TGTGCCAGCAGTTGGGACAGCCCCTCACCCCTCCACTTT. Protein product: CASSWDSPSPLHF.

This chain uses TRBV18 with TRBJ1-5, with 7 bases lining up with TRBD1. Germline CDR1 reads KGHSH; CDR2 reads LQKENI. CDR3 length: 16 amino acids. The ends lost 2 bases at V and 4 bases at J; junction bases unmatched: 8. Here the CDR3 DNA reads TGTGCCAGCTCACCAGGCACAGGGGCCTTAAATCAGCCCCAGCATTTT. This gives the protein CASSPGTGALNQPQHF.

Comment on this clone: The sample holds other DNA sequences that translate to the same CDR3. The chain joins TRBV6-5 to TRBJ2-7, with 13 bases aligning to TRBD2. Trimming at V came to 6 bases and at J to 4 bases, leaving 3 bases not matched to a gene. Looked up from germline, CDR1 is MNHEY and CDR2 is SVGAGI. The CDR3 runs to 14 residues. The CDR3 DNA is TGTGCCAGCAGCCGGACTAGCGGGAGTTACGAGCAGTACTTC. As protein: CASSRTSGSYEQYF.

CDR3 residues: CASSPPGGGYNQPQHF. CDR3 coding DNA: TGTGCCAGCAGTCCCCCAGGAGGGGGCTACAATCAGCCCCAGCATTTT. The chain employs TRBV28 and TRBJ1-5, with TRBD1 matching 7 bases. The J segment lost 3 bases and the V segment lost 5 bases, leaving 10 bases of the junction unmatched. The CDR3 runs 16 residues. Germline V gene data show CDR1 as MDHEN and CDR2 as SYDVKM.

The chain couples TRBV12-3 or TRBV12-4 to TRBJ2-1; D is perhaps TRBD2 (5 bases). Trimming pared 3 bases from V and 10 bases from J, leaving 10 bases between. The CDR3 contains 12 residues. The CDR3 DNA follows: TGTGCCAGCAGTTTCGAGGGCGGGGAGCAGTTCTTC. Residues: CASSFEGGEQFF.

The CDR3 coding sequence is TGTGCCAGCAGGTTCCGGGGTTCGACCTACAATGAGCAGTTCTTC. This gives the protein CASRFRGSTYNEQFF. This rearrangement joins TRBV7-9 to TRBJ2-1, with D maybe TRBD2 (5 bases). The V and J ends lost 6 bases and 2 bases respectively, with 14 bases between them. The CDR3 totals 15 residues. Germline CDR1 is SEHNR and CDR2 is FQNEAQ (reference sequence).

The chain combines TRBV3-1 (or the pseudogene TRBV3-2) with TRBJ2-2, with 9 bases lining up with TRBD2. V was pared by 5 bases and J by 0 bases, with 1 base of the junction left unmatched. CDR3 length: 15 residues. Per the germline V gene, CDR1 is LGHDT and CDR2 is YNNKEL (reference sequence). The CDR3 loop reads CASSLAGANTGELFF. The CDR3, as DNA: TGTGCCAGCAGCTTAGCGGGGGCGAACACCGGGGAGCTGTTTTTT.

The genes are TRBV9 and TRBJ2-1; D not resolved. Trimming shortened V by 4 bases and J by 8 bases, and 7 bases separated the two germline ends. In germline, CDR1 is SGDLS, CDR2 YYNGEE. The length of the CDR3 is 11 residues. CDR3 residues: CASSYLDEQFF. The CDR3 nucleotides are TGTGCCAGCAGCTACCTAGATGAGCAGTTCTTC.

V usage is TRBV5-4 and J usage is TRBJ2-5; D not resolved. V lost 2 bases to trimming and J lost 2 bases, with 7 bases between them. The CDR3 consists of 13 residues. Germline V CDR1 and CDR2: SGHNT, YYREEE (reference sequence). The CDR3 DNA is TGTGCCAGCAGCTTCAACCCACAAGAGACCCAGTACTTC. Protein: CASSFNPQETQYF.

V usage is TRBV5-1 and J usage is TRBJ2-7, with 7 bases identical to TRBD1. CDR1 SGHRS and CDR2 YFSETQ come from the germline V gene. With V trimmed by 0 bases and J by 5 bases, 2 bases remained unmatched. The CDR3 loop spans 13 amino acids. The CDR3 reads CASSLAGQNEQYF. In DNA, the CDR3 is TGCGCCAGCAGCTTGGCGGGACAGAACGAGCAGTACTTC.

The CDR3 DNA reads TGTGCCACCAGTGGGACAGGGAGTACAGATACGCAGTATTTT. This sequence encodes CATSGTGSTDTQYF. This chain links TRBV24-1 with TRBJ2-3; 8 positions match TRBD1. The V and J ends lost 5 bases and 3 bases, in that order; junction bases with no gene match: 3. Germline values: CDR1 KGHDR, CDR2 SFDVKD. The CDR3 contains 14 residues.

The chain has TRBV30 and TRBJ1-3, with D perhaps matching TRBD1 (5 bases). This CDR3 has 14 amino acids. Germline CDR1 is GTSNPN and CDR2 is SVGIG (reference sequence). Trimming took off 5 bases at V and 2 bases at J, with 13 bases between the two ends. DNA for the CDR3: TGTGCCTGGTCGCACAGGTACCCTGGAAACACCATATATTTT. Translation gives CAWSHRYPGNTIYF. The complete variable domain, with remaining parts taken from reference TRBV30 and TRBJ1-3, reads SQTIHQWPATLVQPVGSPLSLECTVEGTSNPNLYWYRQAAGRGLQLLFYSVGIGQISSEVPQNLSASRPQDRQFILSSKKLLLSDSGFYLCAWSHRYPGNTIYFGEGSWLTVV.

This CDR3 is CASSYPGGGTDTQYF. The CDR3 nucleotides are TGTGCCAGCAGTTACCCCGGCGGGGGCACAGATACGCAGTATTTT. The V call is TRBV6-6, the J call TRBJ2-3; a possible D gene is TRBD2 (6 bases). This CDR3 spans 15 amino acids. Trimming cost V 2 bases and J 1 base, with 10 bases left between them. CDR1 is MNHNY and CDR2 is SVGAGI in the germline V gene (reference sequence).

The CDR3 nucleotides read TGTGCCAGTACGCTTTGGGATGGGGCTTTCTTT. It encodes CASTLWDGAFF. This chain connects TRBV2 to TRBJ1-1; D is unresolved. Germline CDR1 SNHLY, CDR2 FYNNEI. The CDR3 is 11 amino acids. Between the trimmed V and J ends, which lost 9 bases and 11 bases, there was a span of 16 bases.

This chain joins TRBV6-5 and TRBJ2-2; TRBD2 is a possible D gene (6 bases). Trimming shortened V by 6 bases and J by 4 bases, and 15 bases separated the two germline ends. The CDR3 is made up of 15 amino acids. Germline CDR1 is MNHEY and CDR2 is SVGAGI. The CDR3 region is CASRARGGPTGELFF. DNA of the CDR3: TGTGCCAGCAGGGCAAGGGGAGGCCCCACCGGGGAGCTGTTTTTT.

The J gene is TRBJ2-5, the V gene TRBV5-5, with D uncertain. The V end lost 4 bases, the J end lost 5 bases, and 15 bases lay between the germline ends. The CDR3 spans 14 residues. CDR1 and CDR2 from the germline V gene are SGHKS and YYEKEE (reference sequence). The CDR3 is CASSPPGSRETQYF. The CDR3, as DNA: TGTGCCAGCAGCCCGCCCGGGTCCCGGGAGACCCAGTACTTC.